These 21 T cell receptor beta chains share one sample of origin, sequenced in a study of blood T cell repertoires in COVID-19. Repertoires were generated with immunoSEQ multiplex PCR, while TCRdb's copy carries only in-frame clones and drops some. Of under 350,000 clones listed, about 86% were seen once; the top ten hold about 4.2%. Sequencing input: PBMCs or T cells enriched from blood (not recorded which). These receptors were taken from a woman between 40 and 50 years old with acute COVID-19.

This clone was observed a single time. The genes are TRBV5-4 and TRBJ2-3, with 7 positions matching TRBD1. This CDR3 contains 15 residues. After removal of 4 bases from V and 8 bases from J, the junction contained 13 bases not matched to a gene. The V gene's germline CDR1 is SGHNT and CDR2 YYREEE (reference sequence). The CDR3 nucleotides are TGTGCCAGCAGCACACTGGACAGGCCCGTGGGTACGCAGTATTTT. Translation: CASSTLDRPVGTQYF.

The rearrangement joins TRBV6-5 to TRBJ2-1; 8 bases fit TRBD1. CDR3 size: 16 residues. V lost 3 bases and J lost 10; bases outside the gene matches: 14. The germline V gene has CDR1 MNHEY and CDR2 SVGAGI. CDR3 protein: CASSYPGLFGTGEQFF. The CDR3 bases are TGTGCCAGCAGTTATCCGGGCCTCTTTGGGACAGGAGAGCAGTTCTTC.

The chain has TRBV18 and TRBJ2-3; TRBD2 aligns across 9 bases. Trimming at V came to 8 bases and at J to 2 bases, leaving 8 bases not matched to a gene. Per the germline V gene, CDR1 is KGHSH and CDR2 is LQKENI. The CDR3 has 15 residues. Here the CDR3 DNA reads TGTGCCAGCACGCGACTAGCGGAACCCACAGATACGCAGTATTTT. This gives the protein CASTRLAEPTDTQYF.

The V call is TRBV19, the J call TRBJ1-1; the match to TRBD1 covers 11 bases. The CDR3 loop spans 17 amino acids. V was clipped by 5 bases and J by 1 base; unmatched bases: 9. The germline V gene encodes CDR1 LNHDA and CDR2 SQIVND (reference sequence). The CDR3: CASSAWTGGGRNTEAFF. The CDR3 coding sequence is TGTGCCAGTAGTGCGTGGACAGGGGGCGGGAGGAACACTGAAGCTTTCTTT.

The rearrangement links TRBV19 to TRBJ2-2; tentatively, D is TRBD2 (5 bases). Germline lookup yields CDR1 LNHDA and CDR2 SQIVND (reference sequence). CDR3 length equals 13 residues. V was cut by 7 bases and J by 6 bases, with 12 bases left in between. CDR3 DNA sequence: TGTGCCAGTACTAGCTTGGCCTCCGGGGAGCTGTTTTTT. Protein sequence: CASTSLASGELFF.

This chain joins TRBV5-6 and TRBJ2-1; D may be TRBD2 (5 bases). Germline CDR1 and CDR2: SGHDT and YYEEEE. The CDR3 sequence is 15 residues long. V lost 0 bases and J 8 bases, leaving 15 bases between the germline ends. CDR3 residues: CASSLVISVIHEQFF. The CDR3 DNA is TGTGCCAGCAGCTTGGTTATTAGCGTAATTCATGAGCAGTTCTTC.

The chain is built from TRBV6-4 and TRBJ1-1, with 10 bases matching TRBD1. This CDR3 contains 14 residues. Trimming cost V 3 bases and J 4 bases; bases outside gene matches: 2. Germline values: CDR1 MRHNA, CDR2 SNTAGT. CDR3 amino acids: CASSEGQGGTEAFF. In DNA, the CDR3 is TGTGCCAGCAGTGAAGGACAGGGGGGCACTGAAGCTTTCTTT.

The J gene is TRBJ2-7, the V gene TRBV7-2; 8 nucleotides match TRBD1. CDR3 length: 15 amino acids. Germline V gene lookup returns CDR1 SGHTA and CDR2 FQGNSA. V gave up 6 bases and J gave up 6 bases; unmatched junction bases: 13. The CDR3 protein is CASSSETGQGGEQYF. The DNA of the CDR3 is TGTGCCAGCAGTTCTGAAACTGGACAGGGAGGCGAGCAGTACTTC.

This clone is a singleton in its sample. This sequence joins TRBV29-1 and TRBJ2-4; D call uncertain. The CDR3 length is 12 residues. V lost 4 bases to trimming and J lost 6 bases, with 10 bases between them. Germline CDR1 reads SQVTM; CDR2 reads ANQGSEA. DNA for the CDR3: TGCAGCGTTGTCACATCCCCAAACATTCAGTACTTC. Protein: CSVVTSPNIQYF. Combining the CDR3 with reference TRBV29-1 and TRBJ2-4 gives the whole variable domain SAVISQKPSRDICQRGTSLTIQCQVDSQVTMMFWYRQQPGQSLTLIATANQGSEATYESGFVIDKFPISRPNLTFSTLTVSNMSPEDSSIYLCSVVTSPNIQYFGAGTRLSVL.

This chain connects TRBV9 to TRBJ2-1; TRBD2 might be the D (6 bases). CDR3 length equals 15 residues. V was trimmed by 0 bases and J by 9 bases, leaving 16 bases between them. Looked up from germline, CDR1 is SGDLS and CDR2 is YYNGEE. The CDR3 bases are TGTGCCAGCAGCGTAGTTGGGACCGCGGGGCCTGAGCAGTTCTTC. Translating gives CASSVVGTAGPEQFF.

The rearrangement links TRBV18 to TRBJ1-5; D uncertain. Trimming stripped 3 bases from V and 7 bases from J, with 10 bases between. Germline V gene data show CDR1 as KGHSH and CDR2 as LQKENI. The CDR3 runs to 13 residues. CDR3 sequence reads: CASSPDSGQPQHF. In nucleotides, the CDR3 is TGTGCCAGCTCACCCGACTCTGGGCAGCCCCAGCATTTT.

This chain joins TRBV4-3 and TRBJ2-2; TRBD1 matches at 10 bases. Germline CDR1 reads LGHNA; CDR2 reads YSLEER. The junction had 2 bases not matched to a gene; V was cut back by 0 bases and J by 7 bases. The CDR3 loop spans 15 amino acids. The CDR3 bases are TGCGCCAGCAGCCAAGAGACAGGGGGCATCGGGGAGCTGTTTTTT. The encoded protein is CASSQETGGIGELFF.

There are many counts of this clone. The chain employs TRBV28 and TRBJ1-4; TRBD1 might be the D (5 bases). Germline assignment: CDR1 MDHEN and CDR2 SYDVKM. V was pared by 3 bases and J by 0 bases, with 17 bases between. This CDR3 spans 18 amino acids. CDR3 nucleotide sequence: TGTGCCAGCAGTTTGGGTGGGGCCCTTCATACAACTAATGAAAAACTGTTTTTT. This codes for CASSLGGALHTTNEKLFF.

The chain carries TRBV1 and TRBJ2-7; the tabulated D call, TRBD1, remains unverified against the DNA. TRBV1 is marked as a pseudogene. The CDR3 length is 12 residues. The CDR3 bases are TGCACCAGCAGCCAAGCAGGGTACGAGCAGTACTTC. This gives the protein CTSSQAGYEQYF.

The chain carries TRBV4-3 and TRBJ1-6; no firm D call. V lost 3 bases, J lost 9 bases, and 9 bases lay in between. The CDR3 loop spans 13 amino acids. CDR1 is LGHNA, CDR2 YSLEER, per germline. DNA for the CDR3: TGCGCCAGCAGCCAGAAAGGAGGTTCACCCCTCCACTTT. This sequence encodes CASSQKGGSPLHF.

The chain joins TRBV5-1 to TRBJ1-1; D is perhaps TRBD1 (6 bases). The V and J ends lost 6 bases and 6 bases respectively, with 24 bases between them. Germline CDR1 and CDR2: SGHRS and YFSETQ. There are 16 residues in the CDR3. The CDR3 loop is CASTLSPAGGGAEAFF. The CDR3, as DNA: TGCGCCAGCACGCTGAGCCCGGCGGGGGGGGGCGCTGAAGCTTTCTTT. Together with reference TRBV5-1 and TRBJ1-1, the CDR3 gives the full variable domain: KAGVTQTPRYLIKTRGQQVTLSCSPISGHRSVSWYQQTPGQGLQFLFEYFSETQRNKGNFPGRFSGRQFSNSRSEMNVSTLELGDSALYLCASTLSPAGGGAEAFFGQGTRLTVV.

The chain has TRBV5-5 and TRBJ1-1, with TRBD1 matching 9 bases. Looked up from germline, CDR1 is SGHKS and CDR2 is YYEKEE (reference sequence). With 4 bases clipped from V and 0 bases from J, the junction kept 7 bases outside the gene matches. The CDR3 covers 16 residues. CDR3 sequence reads: CASSLWTGAMNTEAFF. The DNA of the CDR3 is TGTGCCAGCAGCCTGTGGACAGGGGCGATGAACACTGAAGCTTTCTTT.

The chain is built from TRBV19 and TRBJ2-1; D perhaps matches TRBD2 (6 bases). V was clipped by 3 bases and J by 0 bases, with 21 bases between them. CDR1 and CDR2 (germline): LNHDA, SQIVND (reference sequence). The CDR3 has 19 residues. CDR3 residues: CASSILGWEVSSSYNEQFF. In DNA form, the CDR3 reads TGTGCCAGTAGTATCCTCGGATGGGAGGTATCAAGCTCCTACAATGAGCAGTTCTTC.

This chain links TRBV3-1 (or the pseudogene TRBV3-2) with TRBJ2-1, with TRBD2 as a possible D gene (5 bases). The CDR3 loop spans 16 amino acids. Germline-derived CDR1 and CDR2 are LGHDT and YNNKEL (reference sequence). V shed 0 bases and J shed 0 bases, with 9 bases lying between them. CDR3 DNA: TGTGCCAGCAGCCAAGATCCCAGCGGCTCCTACAATGAGCAGTTCTTC. Its translation: CASSQDPSGSYNEQFF.

The chain is built from TRBV19 and TRBJ1-5; the D gene is possibly TRBD1 (5 bases). This CDR3 spans 13 amino acids. The germline CDR1 and CDR2 sequences are LNHDA and SQIVND (reference sequence). V was shortened by 3 bases and J by 7 bases, with 10 bases between the two germline ends. The CDR3 spells CASSIQGYQPQHF. In DNA form, the CDR3 reads TGTGCCAGTAGTATTCAGGGTTACCAGCCCCAGCATTTT.

This chain joins TRBV5-4 and TRBJ1-2, with 12 bases matching TRBD1. Trimming at V came to 0 bases and at J to 5 bases, leaving 5 bases not matched to a gene. The CDR3 is 16 residues long. Looked up from germline, CDR1 is SGHNT and CDR2 is YYREEE (reference sequence). The CDR3 bases are TGTGCCAGCAGCTTGGTTGGGACAGGGGGCCTTTATGGCTACACCTTC. Protein sequence: CASSLVGTGGLYGYTF.